Listed here are 29 T cell receptor beta chains from one sample, sequenced in a study of T cells in women clearing cervical HPV infection. The data were produced by immunoSEQ multiplex PCR, yet TCRdb's version contains in-frame clones alone and is incomplete. The sample yields approximately 35,000 clones, of which the top ten take up 1.6%. Sequencing was done on a sample of blood buffy coat. These receptors came from a woman aged 18-70 years with a cervical HPV16 infection that either progressed to CIN3+ or cleared (not recorded which).

Of note for this clone: Read sequence stops 3 residues before the CDR3 end, and the germline J gene provides the missing end. The rearrangement uses TRBV6-2 or TRBV6-3 and TRBJ2-3, with D possibly being TRBD2 (6 bases). From germline, CDR1 is MNHEY and CDR2 SVGEGT. The CDR3 has 14 residues. The CDR3 here is CASSYGSASGAQYF. The CDR3 DNA, read in part, is TGTGCCAGCAGTTACGGTAGCGCCTCGGGGGCG.

To note about this clone: Coverage ceases 3 residues before the CDR3 finishes, and the germline J gene fills in the end. The chain joins TRBV6-1 to TRBJ2-3; 8 bases line up with TRBD2. With V trimmed by 3 bases and J by 6 bases, 8 bases remained unmatched. The CDR3 is 15 amino acids. Germline V gives CDR1 MNHNS, CDR2 SASEGT. The sequenced CDR3 bases are TGTGCCAGCAGTGACCTCAGCGGGAGTTCGGATACG. Residues: CASSDLSGSSDT. The full CDR3 is CASSDLSGSSDTQYF.

As regards this clone: The read falls 3 residues short of the CDR3 end, and the missing part is taken from the germline J gene. The chain combines TRBV5-1 with TRBJ2-3; D is perhaps TRBD1 (7 bases). V lost 4 bases and J lost 2, with 17 bases in between. The CDR3 length is 16 residues. Germline CDR1 SGHRS, CDR2 YFSETQ. The chain's CDR3 is CASSAGQHSSTDTQYF. The CDR3 DNA, read in part, is TGCGCCAGCAGCGCGGGACAGCACTCGTCCACAGATACG.

Incomplete CDR3 DNA: TGTGCCAGCAGCGGGGGGCAAAACATT. Translation: CASSGGQNI. The whole CDR3 protein is CASSGGQNIQYF. The chain uses TRBV2 and TRBJ2-4; D is perhaps TRBD2 (7 bases). The read comes to an end 3 residues before the CDR3 does, leaving the germline J gene to fill in the end. V dropped 6 bases and J dropped 5 bases, with 8 bases sitting between them. Germline values: CDR1 SNHLY, CDR2 FYNNEI. This CDR3 is built from 12 residues.

Notes on this clone: The read finishes 3 residues shy of the CDR3 end, and the germline J gene is used to complete it. This chain joins TRBV18 and TRBJ1-1; perhaps TRBD1 as D (6 bases). This CDR3 comprises 15 residues. The V end lost 5 bases, the J end lost 1 base, and 14 bases lay between the germline ends. Germline V gives CDR1 KGHSH, CDR2 LQKENI. CDR3 amino acids: CASSENRDTNTEAFF. The CDR3 DNA, read in part, is TGTGCCAGCTCAGAGAACAGGGATACGAACACTGAA.

To note about this clone: The read halts 3 residues ahead of the CDR3 end, with the missing end drawn from the germline J gene. J is TRBJ2-2 and V is TRBV2; D remains unclear. CDR3 length equals 15 residues. The germline gives CDR1 SNHLY, CDR2 FYNNEI. The sequenced CDR3 bases are TGTGCCAGCAGTGAATTTCAGGTCCTTAATGAAAAG. It yields the protein CASSEFQVLNEK. Given in full, the CDR3 is CASSEFQVLNEKLFF.

A note on this clone: The read halts 3 residues ahead of the CDR3 end, with the missing end drawn from the germline J gene. The chain couples TRBV7-2 to TRBJ2-1; 11 bases align to TRBD2. This CDR3 has 15 residues. Per the germline V gene, CDR1 is SGHTA and CDR2 is FQGNSA. Trimming took 6 bases from V and 9 from J; bases not matched to a gene: 10. The DNA read from the CDR3 is TGTGCCAGCAGGAGTAGCGGGGGGGCCGGGGCTGAG. It codes for CASRSSGGAGAE. Given in full, the CDR3 is CASRSSGGAGAEQFF. The full variable domain, completed using reference TRBV7-2 and TRBJ2-1, is GAGVSQSPSNKVTEKGKDVELRCDPISGHTALYWYRQSLGQGLEFLIYFQGNSAPDKSGLPSDRFSAERTGGSVSTLTIQRTQQEDSAVYLCASRSSGGAGAEQFFGPGTRLTVL.

Remarks on this clone: Read coverage stops 3 residues before the CDR3 terminus; the germline J gene supplies the remainder. This chain joins TRBV20-1 and TRBJ2-6; tentative D call: TRBD1 (5 bases). V lost 1 base and J lost 1, with 14 bases in between. Germline loops: CDR1 DFQATT, CDR2 SNEGSKA (reference sequence). The CDR3 consists of 17 residues. CDR3 DNA, as far as it was read: TGCAGTGCTAGAGCTCTCATCTCAGGGTCTGGGGCCAACGTC. Translated, it gives CSARALISGSGANV. The entire CDR3 reads CSARALISGSGANVLTF.

Comment on this clone: The read stops 3 residues short of the end of the CDR3; the missing end is completed from the germline J gene. This chain joins TRBV7-8 and TRBJ2-6; tentatively, D is TRBD2 (6 bases). This CDR3 has 16 amino acids. Germline CDR1 is SGHVS and CDR2 is FQNEAQ. The CDR3 loop reads CASSPTRDFHGRVLTF. The sequenced CDR3 bases are TGTGCCAGCAGCCCAACCCGGGACTTCCACGGTAGGGTC.

Details on this clone: The read halts 3 residues ahead of the CDR3 end, with the missing end drawn from the germline J gene. The chain uses TRBV7-9 and TRBJ2-3, with a tentative D call TRBD1 (6 bases). Per germline, CDR1 SEHNR and CDR2 FQNEAQ (reference sequence). The CDR3 has 13 residues. CDR3 loop: CASSSYRDQPQYF. The CDR3 bases that were read are TGTGCCAGCAGCTCCTACAGGGATCAGCCG.

About this clone: The DNA ends 3 residues before the CDR3 does, and the rest of the CDR3 is filled in from the germline J gene. The gene calls are TRBV9 and TRBJ2-3; no clear D gene. Between the trimmed V and J ends, which lost 0 bases and 1 base, there was a span of 15 bases. Looked up from germline, CDR1 is SGDLS and CDR2 is YYNGEE. This CDR3 has 17 residues. The part of the CDR3 DNA that was read is TGTGCCAGCAGCGTAGAGAGAACTCCCCGAGGCACAGATACG. As protein: CASSVERTPRGTDT. In full, the CDR3 reads CASSVERTPRGTDTQYF.

About this clone itself: Read coverage stops 3 residues before the CDR3 terminus; the germline J gene supplies the remainder. The V gene is TRBV19, the J gene TRBJ1-4; possible D gene TRBD1, 6 bases. The CDR3 consists of 19 residues. The germline CDR1 and CDR2 sequences are LNHDA and SQIVND (reference sequence). Trimming cost V 4 bases and J 0 bases, with 21 bases left between them. This chain's CDR3 is CASSSHNGQMGSTNEKLFF. Incomplete CDR3 DNA: TGTGCCAGTAGTAGTCATAATGGACAGATGGGATCAACTAATGAAAAA.

As regards this clone: The read falls 3 residues short of the CDR3 end, and the missing part is taken from the germline J gene. V usage is TRBV10-3 and J usage is TRBJ2-3, with 8 bases matching TRBD1. CDR3 length: 12 amino acids. Per the germline V gene, CDR1 is ENHRY and CDR2 is SYGVKD. The CDR3 DNA, read in part, is TGTGCCATTAAGGACAGGGAAGAGACG. Translation gives CAIKDREET. The CDR3 as a whole reads CAIKDREETQYF.

Points on this clone: Sequencing ends 3 residues short of the CDR3 end; the germline J gene provides the rest. V usage is TRBV19 and J usage is TRBJ2-3; 7 bases fit TRBD2. Losses at the gene ends were 6 bases for V and 4 bases for J; bases not matched to a gene: 4. Germline CDR1 reads LNHDA; CDR2 reads SQIVND (reference sequence). The CDR3 has 13 amino acids. The CDR3 protein is CASRLAGADTQYF. The sequenced CDR3 bases are TGTGCCAGTAGACTCGCGGGGGCAGATACG.

Turning to this clone: Read coverage stops 3 residues before the CDR3 terminus; the germline J gene supplies the remainder. The V call is TRBV7-3, the J call TRBJ2-1; possibly TRBD2 for D (6 bases). This CDR3 contains 15 residues. V lost 3 bases and J lost 2, with 11 bases in between. Germline values: CDR1 SGHTA, CDR2 FQGTGA. CDR3 protein: CASSFGGSPYNEQFF. The part of the CDR3 DNA that was read is TGTGCCAGCAGCTTTGGGGGGAGCCCCTACAATGAG.

A note on this clone: Read coverage stops 3 residues before the CDR3 terminus; the germline J gene supplies the remainder. This chain links TRBV6-2 or TRBV6-3 with TRBJ2-5; D call uncertain. Germline V gene lookup returns CDR1 MNHEY and CDR2 SVGEGT. This CDR3 is 11 amino acids long. The sequenced part of the CDR3 DNA is TGTGCCAGCATGGTAGCAGATACC. Translation: CASMVADT. The CDR3 in full is CASMVADTQYF.

With regard to this clone: The read finishes 3 residues shy of the CDR3 end, and the germline J gene is used to complete it. V is TRBV20-1 and J is TRBJ2-7, with 7 bases fitting TRBD1. The CDR3 covers 14 residues. Germline-derived CDR1 and CDR2 are DFQATT and SNEGSKA (reference sequence). Germline trimming cut 6 bases from V and 2 bases from J; bases unmatched to any gene: 10. The CDR3 is CSAGIGTVTYEQYF. CDR3 DNA (partial): TGCAGTGCCGGAATTGGGACAGTCACCTACGAG.

Remarks on this clone: The CDR3 end falls 3 residues outside the read, so it is completed with the germline J gene. This rearrangement joins TRBV5-6 to TRBJ1-2; 8 bases line up with TRBD1. Germline lookup yields CDR1 SGHDT and CDR2 YYEEEE. This CDR3 has 15 residues. V gave up 2 bases and J gave up 1 base; unmatched junction bases: 4. CDR3 loop: CASSFGTGRNYGYTF. The CDR3 DNA, read in part, is TGTGCCAGCAGCTTTGGGACAGGACGTAACTATGGC.

In the case of this clone: The read terminates 3 residues before the CDR3 end, so the remaining end is supplied by the germline J gene. The chain combines TRBV6-2 or TRBV6-3 with TRBJ2-3, with a possible D match to TRBD1 (6 bases). The CDR3 sequence is 16 residues long. Germline-derived CDR1 and CDR2 are MNHEY and SVGEGT. V shed 4 bases and J shed 2 bases, with 16 bases lying between them. The CDR3 region is CASSSMGAQVTDTQYF. The sequenced part of the CDR3 DNA is TGTGCCAGCAGTTCAATGGGGGCGCAGGTCACAGATACG.

Comment on this clone: The CDR3 end falls 3 residues outside the read, so it is completed with the germline J gene. This rearrangement joins TRBV19 to TRBJ2-2; maybe TRBD2 (7 bases). The CDR3 loop spans 15 amino acids. Trimming took 7 bases from V and 3 from J, leaving 15 bases between them. CDR1 and CDR2 (germline): LNHDA, SQIVND (reference sequence). The CDR3 is CASIPRGGYTGELFF. Partial CDR3 DNA: TGTGCCAGTATTCCCAGGGGAGGGTACACCGGGGAG.

A word on this clone: With the read ending 3 residues before the CDR3 end, the germline J gene is used to fill in that end. V and J are TRBV18 and TRBJ2-3; 14 bases agree with TRBD2. The length of the CDR3 is 14 residues. Germline-derived CDR1 and CDR2 are KGHSH and LQKENI. Incomplete CDR3 DNA: TGTGCCAGTACGACTAGCGGGGGGGCCGAGACG. Its translation: CASTTSGGAET. The entire CDR3 protein reads CASTTSGGAETQYF.

Note on this clone: The sequence runs out 3 residues before the end of the CDR3; the remainder is reconstructed from the germline J gene. The chain combines TRBV2 with TRBJ2-5; TRBD2 matches at 11 bases. This CDR3 has 15 amino acids. Germline V CDR1 and CDR2: SNHLY, FYNNEI. V dropped 5 bases and J dropped 3; count of bases not matched to a gene: 5. The CDR3 loop is CASSPLTSGEETQYF. CDR3 DNA, as far as it was read: TGTGCCAGCAGTCCTTTGACTAGCGGGGAAGAGACC.

As regards this clone: Read data end 3 residues before the CDR3 end; the end is taken from the germline J gene. The chain links TRBV5-1 to TRBJ2-7; a possible D gene is TRBD1 (6 bases). The germline V gene has CDR1 SGHRS and CDR2 YFSETQ. Trimming removed 1 base at V and 2 bases at J, with 10 bases between. CDR3 size: 14 residues. The sequenced CDR3 bases are TGCGCCAGCAGCTTGTTGTCAGGGGCCTACGAG. This encodes CASSLLSGAYE. The whole CDR3 protein reads CASSLLSGAYEQYF.

As for this clone: The read comes to an end 3 residues before the CDR3 does, leaving the germline J gene to fill in the end. The chain joins TRBV6-2 or TRBV6-3 to TRBJ1-1, with D unclear. Trimming pared 3 bases from V and 1 base from J, leaving 9 bases between. The CDR3 loop spans 14 amino acids. From germline, CDR1 is MNHEY and CDR2 SVGEGT. CDR3 DNA (partial): TGTGCCAGCAGTTATTTGCGGGGGAACACTGAA. Amino acid sequence: CASSYLRGNTE. The whole CDR3 protein is CASSYLRGNTEAFF.

Details on this clone: The read gets to within 3 residues of the CDR3 end, and the germline J gene fills in the rest. The chain uses TRBV2 and TRBJ2-1, with D perhaps matching TRBD1 (6 bases). Deletions cut 6 bases from V and 7 bases from J, with 22 bases between. This CDR3 spans 16 amino acids. The germline CDR1 and CDR2 sequences are SNHLY and FYNNEI. CDR3 DNA, as far as it was read: TGTGCCAGCAGGCCCCGATCAGGGGTGGTAGGAAATGAG. Translation: CASRPRSGVVGNE. The CDR3 in its entirety is CASRPRSGVVGNEQFF.

A note on this clone: The read falls 3 residues short of the CDR3 end, and the missing part is taken from the germline J gene. The rearrangement joins TRBV5-5 to TRBJ2-3; possibly TRBD1 for D (5 bases). This CDR3 contains 14 residues. CDR1 and CDR2 from the germline V gene are SGHKS and YYEKEE (reference sequence). The part of the CDR3 DNA that was read is TGTGCCAGCAGCTGGGTCGACAGCTATCAGCCG. The encoded protein is CASSWVDSYQP. The full CDR3 protein reads CASSWVDSYQPQYF.

As to this clone: The read comes to an end 3 residues before the CDR3 does, leaving the germline J gene to fill in the end. The chain combines TRBV18 with TRBJ2-5; 8 positions match TRBD1. Germline loops: CDR1 KGHSH, CDR2 LQKENI. V lost 1 base to trimming and J lost 5 bases; unmatched junction nucleotides: 18. The CDR3 extends over 19 amino acids. The sequenced CDR3 bases are TGTGCCAGCTCACCACTTAGGTTCGCGGTTCAGGGGGCCGGGGAGACC. It is translated as CASSPLRFAVQGAGET. The entire CDR3 sequence reads CASSPLRFAVQGAGETQYF.

CDR3 DNA, as far as it was read: TGTGCCAGCAGTGAGGGACAGGGCGCCTACAATGAG. Translating it yields CASSEGQGAYNE. The full CDR3 is CASSEGQGAYNEQFF. V and J are TRBV2 and TRBJ2-1; TRBD1 aligns across 9 bases. With the read ending 3 residues before the CDR3 end, the germline J gene is used to fill in that end. This CDR3 comprises 15 residues. V lost 3 bases, J lost 2 bases, and 2 bases stayed unmatched. Germline values: CDR1 SNHLY, CDR2 FYNNEI.

On this clone itself: The CDR3 end is not reached by the read, which stops 3 residues before it; the germline J gene fills it in. The V call is TRBV2, the J call TRBJ2-7, with D perhaps TRBD2 (7 bases). This CDR3 has 15 residues. V was clipped by 3 bases and J by 5 bases, with 17 bases between them. In germline, CDR1 is SNHLY, CDR2 FYNNEI. The CDR3 bases that were read are TGTGCCAGCAGTGAGTTAAGTGGGGGGGCGCACGAG. Its translation is CASSELSGGAHE. The entire CDR3 protein reads CASSELSGGAHEQYF.